This T cell receptor (beta chain) was captured by sequencing in a study of identifying expanded T cells in peripheral blood. CDR1 and CDR2 from the germline V gene are MNHNS and SASEGT. The CDR3 contains 15 residues. The V segment lost 2 bases and the J segment 3 bases; nucleotides outside the gene matches: 3. Sequenced by immunoSEQ multiplex PCR; TCRdb stores in-frame clones only, minus some. The table has about 130,000 clones, approximately 86% seen once. Sequencing was done on a sample of blood. The rearrangement joins TRBV6-1 to TRBJ2-2; 7 bases fit TRBD1. This TCR was recovered from a person between 18 and 75 years old in good health. DNA for the CDR3: TGTGCCAGCAGTGAATGGCAGGGGGACACCGGGGAGCTGTTTTTT. This encodes CASSEWQGDTGELFF.